The next 28 T cell receptor beta chains were all read from a single sample in a study of T-cell reconstitution after alpha-beta-depleted transplantation in children. During its preparation, the TCRbeta library received unique molecular identifiers. Each CDR3 protein is one row after TCRdb ran MiXCR on the PCR reads. The sample records a few hundred thousand distinct CDR3 sequences, about 16% being singletons. The specimen was PBMCs, mostly from graft donor cells, collected 360 days after TCRalphabeta/CD19-depleted stem cell transplant. The source is a boy under three years old who had a stem cell transplant for Wiskott-Aldrich syndrome, so the T cells may come from the graft donor.

This clonotype was seen a few times. This chain joins TRBV6-5 and TRBJ1-2, with D possibly being TRBD1 (6 bases). The CDR3 has 17 residues. With 0 bases removed from V and 5 bases from J, the gap between germline ends came to 19 bases. Germline assignment: CDR1 MNHEY and CDR2 SVGAGI. CDR3 sequence reads: CASSYSAYRDTPYGYTF. The CDR3 DNA follows: TGTGCCAGCAGTTACTCGGCCTACCGGGACACGCCATATGGCTACACCTTC.

This clonotype appeared a few times. Here the CDR3 DNA reads TGCGCCAGCAGCTTGGAGGGGGCCGAGGAGACCCAGTACTTC. It yields the protein CASSLEGAEETQYF. The chain uses TRBV5-1 and TRBJ2-5, with 7 bases fitting TRBD1. The CDR3 loop spans 14 amino acids. Per the germline V gene, CDR1 is SGHRS and CDR2 is YFSETQ. After removal of 0 bases from V and 5 bases from J, the junction contained 4 bases not matched to a gene.

This clonotype was detected only a few times. V is TRBV12-3 or TRBV12-4 and J is TRBJ2-5; the D gene is possibly TRBD1 (6 bases). The CDR3 length is 15 residues. With 3 bases removed from V and 2 bases from J, the gap between germline ends came to 13 bases. The CDR3 DNA is TGTGCCAGCAGTTTTCTCAGGGGCCCACAAGAGACCCAGTACTTC. This sequence encodes CASSFLRGPQETQYF.

There are a few counts of this clonotype. V gene TRBV10-3 combines with J gene TRBJ2-1; TRBD2 aligns across 11 bases. V lost 4 bases to trimming and J lost 9 bases; unmatched junction nucleotides: 8. The CDR3 contains 15 residues. Per the germline V gene, CDR1 is ENHRY and CDR2 is SYGVKD. This chain's CDR3 is CAISVLTSGTLEQFF. The CDR3 DNA is TGTGCCATCAGTGTCTTGACTAGCGGGACTCTTGAGCAGTTCTTC.

Concerning this clonotype: At one boundary the junction diverges from the germline segment, which might be a read error. The rearrangement links TRBV20-1 to TRBJ2-7; TRBD1 agrees at 10 bases. Germline loops: CDR1 DFQATT, CDR2 SNEGSKA (reference sequence). The length of the CDR3 is 13 residues. CDR3 residues: CSVGGTGDYGQYF. CDR3 sequence (DNA): TGCAGTGTAGGCGGGACAGGGGACTACGGGCAGTACTTC.

This clonotype was counted between two and nine times. The CDR3 sequence: CASSLDRGRVTEAFF. The DNA for the CDR3 is TGCGCCAGCAGCTTGGACAGGGGGCGCGTCACTGAAGCTTTCTTT. V gene TRBV5-1 combines with J gene TRBJ1-1; TRBD1 matches 9 bases. The CDR3 totals 15 residues. CDR1 is SGHRS and CDR2 is YFSETQ in the germline V gene. The V and J ends lost 0 bases and 4 bases, in that order; junction bases with no gene match: 4. The variable domain in full, completed from reference TRBV5-1 and TRBJ1-1, reads KAGVTQTPRYLIKTRGQQVTLSCSPISGHRSVSWYQQTPGQGLQFLFEYFSETQRNKGNFPGRFSGRQFSNSRSEMNVSTLELGDSALYLCASSLDRGRVTEAFFGQGTRLTVV.

This rearrangement joins TRBV24-1 to TRBJ2-7, with a weak D call TRBD1 (5 bases). The germline V gene encodes CDR1 KGHDR and CDR2 SFDVKD. The CDR3 length is 15 residues. V lost 3 bases and J 5 bases, leaving 16 bases between the germline ends. CDR3 protein: CATSDGSGARDEQYF. In DNA form, the CDR3 reads TGTGCCACCAGTGATGGGTCTGGGGCTCGGGACGAGCAGTACTTC.

In this sample, this clonotype turned up a few times. The V and J genes are TRBV6-5 and TRBJ2-7; TRBD1 matches 9 bases. The V gene end was trimmed by 6 bases and the J gene end by 1 base; junction bases not matched to a gene: 7. The CDR3 covers 15 residues. Germline CDR1 reads MNHEY; CDR2 reads SVGAGI. The CDR3 here is CASSYEGTGSYEQYF. In DNA, the CDR3 is TGTGCCAGCAGCTACGAGGGGACAGGGTCCTACGAGCAGTACTTC.

There are a few counts of this clonotype. The chain employs TRBV5-1 and TRBJ2-5; tentatively, D is TRBD2 (6 bases). CDR3 length equals 15 residues. The ends were cut back, 3 bases at V and 5 bases at J, with 17 bases in the middle. Per germline, CDR1 SGHRS and CDR2 YFSETQ. The CDR3 DNA reads as TGCGCCAGCAGCTATAGGAGGGCAGGGCAGGAGACCCAGTACTTC. Translation gives CASSYRRAGQETQYF.

This clonotype came up a few times. V and J are TRBV24-1 and TRBJ2-3, with a weak D call TRBD2 (6 bases). Deletions cut 3 bases from V and 7 bases from J, with 13 bases between. Germline loops: CDR1 KGHDR, CDR2 SFDVKD. This CDR3 has 14 residues. The CDR3, as DNA: TGTGCCACCAGTGATGGCCTAGCGAGCCATACGCAGTATTTT. Protein sequence: CATSDGLASHTQYF.

This clonotype came up a few times. The CDR3 sequence is CASSLAGVVETQYF. The CDR3 DNA reads TGTGCCAGCAGTTTAGCGGGAGTTGTAGAGACCCAGTACTTC. V and J are TRBV12-3 or TRBV12-4 and TRBJ2-5, with a possible D match to TRBD2 (5 bases). V lost 0 bases and J 4 bases, leaving 9 bases between the germline ends. This CDR3 spans 14 amino acids.

This clonotype occurred a few times. The chain uses TRBV14 and TRBJ1-2, with 7 positions matching TRBD1. CDR1 is SGHDN, CDR2 FVKESK, per germline. V gave up 1 base and J gave up 7 bases; unmatched junction bases: 12. The length of the CDR3 is 16 residues. Here the CDR3 DNA reads TGTGCCAGCAGCCAAGGATCGGGACAGCGTTTTCTTGGCTACACCTTC. This sequence encodes CASSQGSGQRFLGYTF.

Only a few counts were recorded for this clonotype. CDR3 coding DNA: TGTGCCACCAGTGATTTCAACATTCAGTACTTC. Its protein is CATSDFNIQYF. The chain carries TRBV24-1 and TRBJ2-4, with D unresolved. The CDR3 has 11 amino acids. The germline V gene has CDR1 KGHDR and CDR2 SFDVKD. Trimming took 1 base from V and 7 from J, leaving 1 base between them.

This clonotype was observed a single time. The chain recombines TRBV20-1 with TRBJ2-1; perhaps TRBD1 as D (5 bases). The CDR3 contains 16 residues. CDR1 and CDR2 from the germline V gene are DFQATT and SNEGSKA (reference sequence). Trimming removed 1 base at V and 0 bases at J, with 13 bases between. CDR3 region: CSARVLGARSYNEQFF. The CDR3 nucleotides read TGCAGTGCTAGAGTTTTAGGGGCTCGCTCCTACAATGAGCAGTTCTTC.

The V and J genes are TRBV10-3 and TRBJ2-1; TRBD2 matches at 8 bases. The CDR3 spans 14 residues. In germline, CDR1 is ENHRY, CDR2 SYGVKD. V lost 11 bases to trimming and J lost 5 bases; unmatched junction nucleotides: 11. CDR3 loop: CAVSGWREDNEQFF. CDR3 DNA: TGTGCCGTATCAGGTTGGCGGGAGGACAATGAGCAGTTCTTC.

This clonotype showed up just a few times. This chain links TRBV4-1 with TRBJ1-5; unclear D gene. The V and J ends lost 2 bases and 1 base respectively, with 9 bases between them. Germline lookup yields CDR1 MGHRA and CDR2 YSYEKL. The CDR3 has 15 amino acids. CDR3 DNA sequence: TGCGCCAGCAGCCAACTCGCGGGGAGCAATCAGCCCCAGCATTTT. This sequence encodes CASSQLAGSNQPQHF.

This clonotype was seen a handful of times. The rearrangement joins TRBV5-1 to TRBJ2-7; 8 bases match TRBD1. The CDR3 length is 17 residues. The V and J ends lost 0 bases and 3 bases, in that order; junction bases with no gene match: 11. Germline values: CDR1 SGHRS, CDR2 YFSETQ. CDR3 sequence: CASSLGRSGQVDYEQYF. The CDR3 coding sequence is TGCGCCAGCAGCTTGGGCCGGTCGGGACAGGTGGACTACGAGCAGTACTTC.

The gene calls are TRBV14 and TRBJ2-7, with D possibly being TRBD1 (6 bases). The germline gives CDR1 SGHDN, CDR2 FVKESK. The CDR3 has 15 residues. The V end lost 2 bases, the J end lost 0 bases, and 11 bases lay between the germline ends. This CDR3 is CASSQLTGGSYEQYF. CDR3 sequence (DNA): TGTGCCAGCAGCCAATTGACAGGCGGCTCCTACGAGCAGTACTTC.

In this sample, this clonotype turned up many times. V and J are TRBV28 and TRBJ2-7, with 8 bases matching TRBD1. Germline V gives CDR1 MDHEN, CDR2 SYDVKM. The CDR3 is made up of 11 amino acids. V lost 11 bases, J lost 6 bases, and 6 bases stayed unmatched. The CDR3 nucleotides read TGTGCCGTCCACAGGGGGAGCGAGCAGTACTTC. Its protein product is CAVHRGSEQYF.

V is TRBV12-3 or TRBV12-4 and J is TRBJ2-2; weak D call: TRBD1 (6 bases). The CDR3 spans 16 residues. Deletions cut 3 bases from V and 8 bases from J, with 19 bases between. The CDR3: CASSLFRGSARGELFF. The CDR3 nucleotides are TGTGCCAGCAGTTTGTTCAGGGGTAGCGCGAGGGGGGAGCTGTTTTTT.

Only a few counts were recorded for this clonotype. The genes are TRBV11-1 and TRBJ2-7; no clear D. Between the trimmed V and J ends, which lost 5 bases and 0 bases, there was a span of 23 bases. Germline V gene sequence: CDR1 SGHAT, CDR2 FQDESV (reference sequence). This CDR3 has 18 residues. The CDR3 DNA follows: TGTGCCAGCAGCCAGAGACACCTGTTAGACCCCCGCTCCTACGAGCAGTACTTC. Translated: CASSQRHLLDPRSYEQYF.

This sequence joins TRBV2 and TRBJ2-2; a weak D match, TRBD2 (6 bases). The CDR3 sequence is 15 residues long. Germline CDR1 and CDR2: SNHLY and FYNNEI. V lost 4 bases and J lost 1, with 10 bases in between. CDR3: CASSALAQNTGELFF. The CDR3 coding sequence is TGTGCCAGCAGTGCGCTAGCGCAGAACACCGGGGAGCTGTTTTTT.

The chain employs TRBV5-1 and TRBJ2-5; 10 bases agree with TRBD2. Germline V lookup: CDR1 SGHRS, CDR2 YFSETQ. Germline trimming cut 6 bases from V and 5 bases from J; bases unmatched to any gene: 4. CDR3 length equals 13 residues. This chain's CDR3 is CASTWTSGETQYF. The CDR3 nucleotides are TGCGCCAGCACCTGGACTAGCGGCGAGACCCAGTACTTC. The full variable domain, completed using reference TRBV5-1 and TRBJ2-5, is KAGVTQTPRYLIKTRGQQVTLSCSPISGHRSVSWYQQTPGQGLQFLFEYFSETQRNKGNFPGRFSGRQFSNSRSEMNVSTLELGDSALYLCASTWTSGETQYFGPGTRLLVL.

As to this clonotype: A much larger clone differs by one base, so this may be a read error. The CDR3 DNA is TGTGCCAGCAGCACCGGGACAGGGGTCTACGAGCAGTACTTC. This sequence encodes CASSTGTGVYEQYF. The gene calls are TRBV4-2 and TRBJ2-7, with 10 nucleotides matching TRBD1. The CDR3 runs 14 residues. Unmatched junction bases numbered 4, after V lost 5 bases and J lost 3 bases. Germline V gene sequence: CDR1 LGHNA, CDR2 YNFKEQ.

V gene TRBV15 combines with J gene TRBJ2-4; TRBD1 might be the D (5 bases). V dropped 0 bases and J dropped 0 bases, with 15 bases sitting between them. This CDR3 comprises 18 residues. Germline-derived CDR1 and CDR2 are LNHNV and YYDKDF (reference sequence). CDR3 sequence: CATSRDIHRTVAKNIQYF. For the CDR3, the DNA is TGTGCCACCAGCAGAGATATACACAGGACGGTAGCCAAAAACATTCAGTACTTC.

The chain has TRBV7-8 and TRBJ2-7, with TRBD1 identical over 8 bases. The CDR3 is made up of 16 amino acids. Trimming cost V 4 bases and J 3 bases; bases outside gene matches: 11. Germline loops: CDR1 SGHVS, CDR2 FQNEAQ. For the CDR3, the DNA is TGTGCCAGCAGCTCGAGACGGGACAGGTCTTTCTACGAGCAGTACTTC. This encodes CASSSRRDRSFYEQYF.

This clonotype has just a few counts. The genes are TRBV6-2 or TRBV6-3 and TRBJ2-5; 7 nucleotides agree with TRBD2. This CDR3 contains 17 residues. The ends lost 2 bases at V and 0 bases at J; junction bases unmatched: 9. Looked up from germline, CDR1 is MNHEY and CDR2 is SVGEGT. The CDR3 loop reads CASSYAGRREYQETQYF. CDR3 bases: TGTGCCAGCAGTTACGCCGGGAGGCGGGAGTACCAAGAGACCCAGTACTTC.

This clonotype was found a few times. This sequence joins TRBV7-8 and TRBJ1-2, with D hard to call. Trimming pared 1 base from V and 2 bases from J, leaving 8 bases between. This CDR3 spans 14 amino acids. CDR1 is SGHVS, CDR2 FQNEAQ, per germline. CDR3 protein: CASSLGVGNYGYTF. DNA for the CDR3: TGTGCCAGCAGCTTAGGTGTAGGGAACTATGGCTACACCTTC.